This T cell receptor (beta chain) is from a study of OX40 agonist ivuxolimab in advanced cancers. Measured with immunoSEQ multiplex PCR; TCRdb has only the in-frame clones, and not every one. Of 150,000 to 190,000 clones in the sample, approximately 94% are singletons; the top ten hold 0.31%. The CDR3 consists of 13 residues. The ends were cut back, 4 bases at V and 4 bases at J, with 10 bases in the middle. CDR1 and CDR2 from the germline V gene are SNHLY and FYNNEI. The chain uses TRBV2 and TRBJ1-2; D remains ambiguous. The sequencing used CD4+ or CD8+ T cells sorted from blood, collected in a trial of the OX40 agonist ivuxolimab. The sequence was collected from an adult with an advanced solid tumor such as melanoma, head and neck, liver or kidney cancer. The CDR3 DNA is TGTGCCAGCAGTGTGTGGGGTGGCTATGGCTACACCTTC. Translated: CASSVWGGYGYTF.